These 26 T cell receptor beta chains originate from one sample sequenced in a study of technical replicates of blood from several donors. Generated by immunoSEQ multiplex PCR, the TCRdb table keeps only in-frame clones and is missing some. The top ten hold approximately 0.27% of the sample, which has about 85,000 clones, around 94% seen once. Sequencing input: T cells isolated from PBMCs. These receptors were taken from a human donor in good health.

This chain uses TRBV19 with TRBJ1-4; D may be TRBD1 (5 bases). Germline-derived CDR1 and CDR2 are LNHDA and SQIVND (reference sequence). V lost 5 bases and J lost 6, with 25 bases in between. The CDR3 loop spans 18 amino acids. The CDR3 bases are TGTGCCAGTAGTCGAAATTTCCAGGGAAGGGTTGTGCATGAAAAACTGTTTTTT. This sequence encodes CASSRNFQGRVVHEKLFF.

This chain links TRBV5-1 with TRBJ2-1, with TRBD1 identical over 7 bases. Per the germline V gene, CDR1 is SGHRS and CDR2 is YFSETQ. The CDR3 consists of 19 residues. V was clipped by 6 bases and J by 3 bases; unmatched bases: 21. CDR3 protein: CASTPRGPLRLSGYNEQFF. For the CDR3, the DNA is TGCGCCAGCACCCCGAGGGGGCCCCTCCGACTTTCTGGCTACAATGAGCAGTTCTTC.

This clone was seen just once. The rearrangement uses TRBV20-1 and TRBJ2-5, with unresolved D. CDR3 length equals 10 residues. V was pared by 3 bases and J by 4 bases, with 3 bases between. Germline CDR1 and CDR2: DFQATT and SNEGSKA (reference sequence). CDR3 loop: CSASGETQYF. CDR3 bases: TGCAGTGCTAGCGGAGAGACCCAGTACTTC.

This chain links TRBV28 with TRBJ2-5, with a tentative D call TRBD2 (5 bases). The CDR3 is made up of 14 amino acids. Germline CDR1 MDHEN, CDR2 SYDVKM. The ends were cut back, 5 bases at V and 0 bases at J, with 10 bases in the middle. As DNA, the CDR3 is TGTGCCAGCAGTGAGGGAGCGGACCAAGAGACCCAGTACTTC. This translates into CASSEGADQETQYF. The variable domain in full, with the rest retrieved from reference TRBV28 and TRBJ2-5, is DVKVTQSSRYLVKRTGEKVFLECVQDMDHENMFWYRQDPGLGLRLIYFSYDVKMKEKGDIPEGYSVSREKKERFSLILESASTNQTSMYLCASSEGADQETQYFGPGTRLLVL.

This clone has just one count. The chain couples TRBV7-9 to TRBJ2-1, with 7 bases aligning to TRBD1. V lost 5 bases to trimming and J lost 0 bases; unmatched junction nucleotides: 4. The CDR3 contains 15 residues. Germline CDR1 and CDR2: SEHNR and FQNEAQ (reference sequence). The CDR3 coding sequence is TGTGCCAGCAGCCACGACAGGGACTCCTACAATGAGCAGTTCTTC. Residues: CASSHDRDSYNEQFF.

The chain carries TRBV28 and TRBJ2-7; TRBD2 matches 11 bases. V shed 6 bases, J shed 2 bases, and the junction held 6 bases outside the gene matches. The germline V gene encodes CDR1 MDHEN and CDR2 SYDVKM. The CDR3 length is 15 residues. The DNA for the CDR3 is TGTGCCAGCAGGGGACTAGCGGCCCCGGCCTACGAGCAGTACTTC. It is translated as CASRGLAAPAYEQYF.

This clone was recorded only once. The gene calls are TRBV28 and TRBJ1-5; possibly TRBD1 for D (5 bases). The CDR3 sequence is 14 residues long. Trimming removed 6 bases at V and 0 bases at J, with 9 bases between. Germline V gene lookup returns CDR1 MDHEN and CDR2 SYDVKM. The CDR3 DNA is TGTGCCAGCAGGGGGGGTTATAGCAATCAGCCCCAGCATTTT. This encodes CASRGGYSNQPQHF.

This chain joins TRBV9 and TRBJ2-1; D uncertain. The germline V gene encodes CDR1 SGDLS and CDR2 YYNGEE. V dropped 3 bases and J dropped 4 bases, with 17 bases sitting between them. The CDR3 consists of 16 residues. CDR3 bases: TGTGCCAGCAGCGAAGTGGCCACCGCCTCATACAATGAGCAGTTCTTC. Protein sequence: CASSEVATASYNEQFF.

The chain combines TRBV4-1 with TRBJ2-7, with no clear D. The CDR3 consists of 13 residues. Germline CDR1 and CDR2: MGHRA and YSYEKL. The V and J ends lost 1 base and 3 bases respectively, with 7 bases between them. CDR3 nucleotide sequence: TGCGCCAGCAGCCAAGGTTCGGGCTACGAGCAGTACTTC. Encoded protein: CASSQGSGYEQYF.

The chain couples TRBV4-1 to TRBJ2-3, with D tentatively TRBD1 (6 bases). The CDR3 extends over 18 amino acids. V was trimmed by 1 base and J by 4 bases, leaving 21 bases between them. Germline CDR1 is MGHRA and CDR2 is YSYEKL. CDR3 coding DNA: TGCGCCAGCAGCCAAGCAGGGGATAGGGGGTTCGGGTCAGATACGCAGTATTTT. Translation gives CASSQAGDRGFGSDTQYF.

This chain joins TRBV29-1 and TRBJ2-1, with 11 bases identical to TRBD2. The CDR3 length is 15 residues. CDR1 SQVTM and CDR2 ANQGSEA come from the germline V gene. V shed 4 bases, J shed 0 bases, and the junction held 2 bases outside the gene matches. This chain's CDR3 is CSVGGTSGSYNEQFF. The CDR3 region has the DNA TGCAGCGTTGGAGGGACTAGCGGCTCCTACAATGAGCAGTTCTTC.

The gene calls are TRBV2 and TRBJ1-1, with a tentative D call TRBD1 (5 bases). The CDR3 extends over 14 amino acids. The ends were cut back, 7 bases at V and 0 bases at J, with 12 bases in the middle. Germline CDR1 reads SNHLY; CDR2 reads FYNNEI. The CDR3 DNA reads TGTGCCAGCACGGGCAGGGATTTGAACACTGAAGCTTTCTTT. Its protein product is CASTGRDLNTEAFF.

The CDR3 spells CASSKQQTGGPGNTIYF. CDR3 in DNA: TGCGCCAGCAGTAAGCAGCAAACAGGGGGCCCTGGAAACACCATATATTTT. The chain joins TRBV5-1 to TRBJ1-3; TRBD1 aligns across 9 bases. CDR3 length: 17 amino acids. With V trimmed by 5 bases and J by 2 bases, 11 bases remained unmatched. Per germline, CDR1 SGHRS and CDR2 YFSETQ.

Only one count was recorded for this clone. This rearrangement joins TRBV7-2 to TRBJ1-3; no reliable D call. The germline V gene encodes CDR1 SGHTA and CDR2 FQGNSA. This CDR3 is 14 amino acids long. The V gene lost 9 bases and the J gene lost 3 bases, with 15 bases spanning the gap. CDR3 bases: TGTGCCAGTCCGGTGGGAGGCGTTGGAAACACCATATATTTT. Residues: CASPVGGVGNTIYF.

J is TRBJ2-2 and V is TRBV4-2; D remains ambiguous. CDR1 is LGHNA and CDR2 is YNFKEQ in the germline V gene. V shed 0 bases and J shed 6 bases, with 14 bases lying between them. This CDR3 spans 16 amino acids. DNA of the CDR3: TGTGCCAGCAGCCAAGATGACTTACTTAGATCCGGGGAGCTGTTTTTT. Residues: CASSQDDLLRSGELFF.

This clone was seen just once. The chain is built from TRBV6-6 and TRBJ2-3, with D possibly TRBD2 on 7 matching bases. V was clipped by 1 base and J by 5 bases, with 16 bases between them. The CDR3 spans 16 residues. CDR1 MNHNY and CDR2 SVGAGI come from the germline V gene (reference sequence). The chain's CDR3 is CASSYWLAEGGDTQYF. Here the CDR3 DNA reads TGTGCCAGCAGTTACTGGCTAGCGGAGGGGGGAGATACGCAGTATTTT.

This rearrangement joins TRBV18 to TRBJ1-2, with TRBD1 as a possible D gene (6 bases). Germline V gene lookup returns CDR1 KGHSH and CDR2 LQKENI. Trimming pared 6 bases from V and 4 bases from J, leaving 18 bases between. The CDR3 covers 15 residues. The CDR3 nucleotides read TGTGCCAGCTCCCCCCCGGAGACAGGTCTCTATGGCTACACCTTC. This translates into CASSPPETGLYGYTF.

The chain recombines TRBV27 with TRBJ1-1; possibly TRBD1 for D (5 bases). The CDR3 is made up of 16 amino acids. V dropped 8 bases and J dropped 0 bases, with 19 bases sitting between them. Per the germline V gene, CDR1 is MNHEY and CDR2 is SMNVEV (reference sequence). CDR3 in DNA: TGTGCCAGCTCTCGCCCTCCAGGGATCATGAACACTGAAGCTTTCTTT. This encodes CASSRPPGIMNTEAFF.

The rearrangement joins TRBV5-1 to TRBJ2-1; 10 nucleotides agree with TRBD1. Per the germline V gene, CDR1 is SGHRS and CDR2 is YFSETQ. Germline trimming cut 4 bases from V and 6 bases from J; bases unmatched to any gene: 7. This CDR3 is 15 amino acids long. CDR3 sequence (DNA): TGCGCCAGCAGCCCCGGGACAGGGGCCTTCAATGAGCAGTTCTTC. Amino acid sequence: CASSPGTGAFNEQFF.

J is TRBJ1-3 and V is TRBV5-1; 9 nucleotides agree with TRBD1. The CDR3 is 14 residues long. The V gene end was trimmed by 5 bases and the J gene end by 6 bases; junction bases not matched to a gene: 6. Germline loops: CDR1 SGHRS, CDR2 YFSETQ. The CDR3 is CASSEGQGENTIYF. CDR3 sequence (DNA): TGCGCCAGCAGTGAGGGACAGGGAGAAAACACCATATATTTT. Full variable domain (outside the CDR3, taken from reference TRBV5-1 and TRBJ1-3): KAGVTQTPRYLIKTRGQQVTLSCSPISGHRSVSWYQQTPGQGLQFLFEYFSETQRNKGNFPGRFSGRQFSNSRSEMNVSTLELGDSALYLCASSEGQGENTIYFGEGSWLTVV.

The CDR3 loop is CASSLLGQQETQYF. The CDR3 nucleotides read TGTGCCAGCAGTTTGCTTGGCCAGCAAGAGACCCAGTACTTC. The J gene is TRBJ2-5, the V gene TRBV27; no clear D gene. There are 14 residues in the CDR3. Trimming removed 3 bases at V and 2 bases at J, with 10 bases between. Germline V CDR1 and CDR2: MNHEY, SMNVEV (reference sequence).

The gene calls are TRBV18 and TRBJ1-2; 7 nucleotides align to TRBD1. The junction had 8 bases not matched to a gene; V was cut back by 6 bases and J by 4 bases. This CDR3 region has 14 residues. The V gene's germline CDR1 is KGHSH and CDR2 LQKENI. DNA of the CDR3: TGTGCCAGCTCTCCCGGGACAGTTTTCTATGGCTACACCTTC. Translated, it gives CASSPGTVFYGYTF.

V gene TRBV10-3 combines with J gene TRBJ1-1, with D unclear. This CDR3 has 13 amino acids. The germline CDR1 and CDR2 sequences are ENHRY and SYGVKD. The V end lost 6 bases, the J end lost 1 base, and 9 bases lay between the germline ends. The CDR3 loop is CAISPTENTEAFF. CDR3 bases: TGTGCCATCAGCCCTACAGAGAACACTGAAGCTTTCTTT.

The chain employs TRBV11-2 and TRBJ2-3; D perhaps matches TRBD2 (5 bases). Trimming stripped 5 bases from V and 4 bases from J, with 16 bases between. This CDR3 comprises 15 residues. CDR1 and CDR2 from the germline V gene are SGHAT and FQNNGV. CDR3 DNA sequence: TGTGCCAGCAGCCCCTCGTCTGTGGAGGCAGATACGCAGTATTTT. Its protein is CASSPSSVEADTQYF.

The chain recombines TRBV18 with TRBJ2-5, with D possibly being TRBD1 (7 bases). Germline V gives CDR1 KGHSH, CDR2 LQKENI. V was shortened by 0 bases and J by 1 base, with 12 bases between the two germline ends. The CDR3 loop spans 16 amino acids. The CDR3 region has the DNA TGTGCCAGCTCACCACCGGATCAGGGGGGCCAAGAGACCCAGTACTTC. Its protein product is CASSPPDQGGQETQYF.

This rearrangement joins TRBV5-6 to TRBJ2-7; the D gene is possibly TRBD1 (6 bases). The CDR3 contains 14 residues. The ends were cut back, 0 bases at V and 3 bases at J, with 10 bases in the middle. CDR1 is SGHDT and CDR2 is YYEEEE in the germline V gene. The CDR3 sequence: CASSLAGQSYEQYF. For the CDR3, the DNA is TGTGCCAGCAGCTTGGCTGGACAGAGCTACGAGCAGTACTTC.